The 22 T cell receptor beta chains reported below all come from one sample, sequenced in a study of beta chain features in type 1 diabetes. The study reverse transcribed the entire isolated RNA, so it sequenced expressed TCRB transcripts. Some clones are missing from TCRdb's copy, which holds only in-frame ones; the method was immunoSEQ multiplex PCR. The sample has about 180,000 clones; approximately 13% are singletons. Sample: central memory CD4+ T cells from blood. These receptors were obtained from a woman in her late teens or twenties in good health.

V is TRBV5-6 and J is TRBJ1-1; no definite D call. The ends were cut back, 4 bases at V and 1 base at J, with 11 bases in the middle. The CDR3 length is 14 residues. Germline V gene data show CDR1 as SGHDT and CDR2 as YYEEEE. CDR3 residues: CASSPLEPNTEAFF. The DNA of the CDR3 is TGTGCCAGCAGCCCGCTCGAGCCGAACACTGAAGCTTTCTTT.

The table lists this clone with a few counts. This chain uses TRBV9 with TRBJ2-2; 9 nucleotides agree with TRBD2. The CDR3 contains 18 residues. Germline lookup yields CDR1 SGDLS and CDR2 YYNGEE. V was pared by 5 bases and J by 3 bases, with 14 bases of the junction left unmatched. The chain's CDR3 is CASRLGAGTSRYTGELFF. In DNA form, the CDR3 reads TGTGCCAGCAGGCTAGGCGCCGGGACTAGCCGATACACCGGGGAGCTGTTTTTT.

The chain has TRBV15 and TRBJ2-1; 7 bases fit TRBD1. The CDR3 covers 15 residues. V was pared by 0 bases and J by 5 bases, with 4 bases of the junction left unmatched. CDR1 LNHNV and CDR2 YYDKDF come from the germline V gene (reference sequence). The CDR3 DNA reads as TGTGCCACCAGCAGAGATAGCCAGGGGGACAATGAGCAGTTCTTC. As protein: CATSRDSQGDNEQFF. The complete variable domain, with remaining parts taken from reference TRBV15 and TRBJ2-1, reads DAMVIQNPRYQVTQFGKPVTLSCSQTLNHNVMYWYQQKSSQAPKLLFHYYDKDFNNEADTPDNFQSRRPNTSFCFLDIRSPGLGDTAMYLCATSRDSQGDNEQFFGPGTRLTVL.

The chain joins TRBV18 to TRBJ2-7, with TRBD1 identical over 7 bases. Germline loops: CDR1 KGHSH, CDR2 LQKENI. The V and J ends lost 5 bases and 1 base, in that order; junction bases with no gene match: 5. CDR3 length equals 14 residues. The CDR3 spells CASSMDRSSYEQYF. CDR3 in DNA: TGTGCCAGCTCAATGGACAGGTCTTCCTACGAGCAGTACTTC. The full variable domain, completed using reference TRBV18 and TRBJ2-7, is NAGVMQNPRHLVRRRGQEARLRCSPMKGHSHVYWYRQLPEEGLKFMVYLQKENIIDESGMPKERFSAEFPKEGPSILRIQQVVRGDSAAYFCASSMDRSSYEQYFGPGTRLTVT.

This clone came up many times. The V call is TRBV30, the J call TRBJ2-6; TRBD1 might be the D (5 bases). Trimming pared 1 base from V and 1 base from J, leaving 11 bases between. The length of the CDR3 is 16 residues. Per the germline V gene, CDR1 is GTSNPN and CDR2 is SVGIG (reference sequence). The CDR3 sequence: CAWSGNQGSGANVLTF. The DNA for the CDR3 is TGTGCCTGGAGTGGGAACCAGGGTTCTGGGGCCAACGTCCTGACTTTC.

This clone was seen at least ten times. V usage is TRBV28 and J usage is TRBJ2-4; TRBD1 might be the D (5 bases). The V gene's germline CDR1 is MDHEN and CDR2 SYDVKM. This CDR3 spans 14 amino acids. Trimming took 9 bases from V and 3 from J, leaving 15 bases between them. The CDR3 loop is CASIQGSIKNIQYF. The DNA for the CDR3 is TGTGCCAGTATCCAGGGCTCCATCAAAAACATTCAGTACTTC.

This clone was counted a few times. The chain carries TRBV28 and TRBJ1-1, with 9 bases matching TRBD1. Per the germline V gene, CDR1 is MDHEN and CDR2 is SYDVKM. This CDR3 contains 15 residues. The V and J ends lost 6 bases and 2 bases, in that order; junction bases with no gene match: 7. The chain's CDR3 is CASSTAGQGNTEAFF. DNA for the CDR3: TGTGCCAGCAGCACAGCGGGACAGGGAAACACTGAAGCTTTCTTT.

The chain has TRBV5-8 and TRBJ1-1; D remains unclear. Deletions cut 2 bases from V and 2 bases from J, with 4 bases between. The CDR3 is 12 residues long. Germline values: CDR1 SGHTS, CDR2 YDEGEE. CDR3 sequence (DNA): TGTGCCAGCAGCTTCTACAACACTGAAGCTTTCTTT. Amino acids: CASSFYNTEAFF.

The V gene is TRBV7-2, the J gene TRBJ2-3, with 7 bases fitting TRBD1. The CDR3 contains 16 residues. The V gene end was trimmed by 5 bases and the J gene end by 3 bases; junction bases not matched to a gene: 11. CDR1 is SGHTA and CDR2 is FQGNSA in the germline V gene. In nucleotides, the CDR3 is TGTGCCAGCAGCAGGGGACAGACAAGTAGGACAGATACGCAGTATTTT. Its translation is CASSRGQTSRTDTQYF.

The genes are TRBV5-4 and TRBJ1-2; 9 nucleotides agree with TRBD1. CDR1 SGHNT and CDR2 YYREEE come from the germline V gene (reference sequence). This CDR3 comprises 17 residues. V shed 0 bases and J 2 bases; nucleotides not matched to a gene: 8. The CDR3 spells CASSLGGTGLLNYGYTF. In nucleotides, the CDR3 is TGTGCCAGCAGCTTGGGGGGGACAGGGCTACTAAACTATGGCTACACCTTC.

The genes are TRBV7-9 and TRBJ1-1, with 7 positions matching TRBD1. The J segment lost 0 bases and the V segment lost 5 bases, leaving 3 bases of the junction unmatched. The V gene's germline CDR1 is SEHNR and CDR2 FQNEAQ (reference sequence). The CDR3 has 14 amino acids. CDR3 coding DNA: TGTGCCAGCAGCCCAGGGGGAATGAACACTGAAGCTTTCTTT. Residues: CASSPGGMNTEAFF.

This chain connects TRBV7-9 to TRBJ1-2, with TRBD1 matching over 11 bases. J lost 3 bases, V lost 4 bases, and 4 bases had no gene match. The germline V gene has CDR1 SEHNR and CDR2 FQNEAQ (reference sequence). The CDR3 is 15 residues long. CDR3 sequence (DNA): TGTGCCAGCAGCTCGCCGGGACAGGGGGACTATGGCTACACCTTC. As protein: CASSSPGQGDYGYTF.

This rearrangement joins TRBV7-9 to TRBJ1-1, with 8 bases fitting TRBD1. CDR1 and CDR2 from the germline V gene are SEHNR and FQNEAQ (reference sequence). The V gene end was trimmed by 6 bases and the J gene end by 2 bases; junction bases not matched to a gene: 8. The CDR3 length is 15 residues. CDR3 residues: CASSSRGQGNTEAFF. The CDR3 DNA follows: TGTGCCAGCAGTTCCAGAGGACAGGGCAACACTGAAGCTTTCTTT.

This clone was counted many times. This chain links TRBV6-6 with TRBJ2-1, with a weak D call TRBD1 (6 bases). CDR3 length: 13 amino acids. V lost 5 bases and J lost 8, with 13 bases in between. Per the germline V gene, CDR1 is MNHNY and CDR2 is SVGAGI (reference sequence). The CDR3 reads CASSTQGLDEQFF. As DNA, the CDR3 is TGTGCCAGCAGTACACAGGGATTGGATGAGCAGTTCTTC.

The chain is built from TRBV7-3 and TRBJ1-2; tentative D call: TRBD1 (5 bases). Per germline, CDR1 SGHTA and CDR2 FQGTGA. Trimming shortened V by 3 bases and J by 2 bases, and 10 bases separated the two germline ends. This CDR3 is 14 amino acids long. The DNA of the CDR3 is TGTGCCAGCAGCTTTTATCAGGGAAACTATGGCTACACCTTC. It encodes CASSFYQGNYGYTF.

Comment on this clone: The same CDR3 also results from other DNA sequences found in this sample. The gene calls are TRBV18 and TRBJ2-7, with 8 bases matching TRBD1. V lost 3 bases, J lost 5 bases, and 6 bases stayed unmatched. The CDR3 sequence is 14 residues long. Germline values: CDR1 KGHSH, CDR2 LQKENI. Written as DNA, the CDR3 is TGTGCCAGCTCACCTCGGCAGGGGGCCCACGAGCAGTACTTC. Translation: CASSPRQGAHEQYF.

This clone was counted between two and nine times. CDR3 DNA: TGTGCCAGCAGTATCCCCCAGGGGAGTGTGAACGAGCAGTACTTC. This sequence encodes CASSIPQGSVNEQYF. The chain employs TRBV28 and TRBJ2-7; D is possibly TRBD1 (6 bases). The germline V gene has CDR1 MDHEN and CDR2 SYDVKM. V was clipped by 5 bases and J by 5 bases, with 19 bases between them. CDR3 length: 15 residues.

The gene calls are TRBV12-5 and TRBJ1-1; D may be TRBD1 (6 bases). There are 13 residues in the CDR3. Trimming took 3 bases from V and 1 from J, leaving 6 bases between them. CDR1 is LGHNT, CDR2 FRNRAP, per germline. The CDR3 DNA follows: TGTGCTAGTGGTTTAGGGGGGAACACTGAAGCTTTCTTT. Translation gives CASGLGGNTEAFF.

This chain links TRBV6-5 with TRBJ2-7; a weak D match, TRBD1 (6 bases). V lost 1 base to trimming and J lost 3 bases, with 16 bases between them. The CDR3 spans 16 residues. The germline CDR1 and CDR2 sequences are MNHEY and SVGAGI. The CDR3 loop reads CASSYWTYQGHYEQYF. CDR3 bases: TGTGCCAGCAGTTACTGGACCTATCAGGGGCACTACGAGCAGTACTTC.

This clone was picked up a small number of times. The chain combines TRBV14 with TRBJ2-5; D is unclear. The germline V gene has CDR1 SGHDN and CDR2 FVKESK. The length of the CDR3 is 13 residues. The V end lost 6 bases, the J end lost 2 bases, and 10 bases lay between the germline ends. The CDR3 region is CASRGSLQETQYF. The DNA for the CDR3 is TGTGCCAGCAGGGGCAGCCTGCAAGAGACCCAGTACTTC.

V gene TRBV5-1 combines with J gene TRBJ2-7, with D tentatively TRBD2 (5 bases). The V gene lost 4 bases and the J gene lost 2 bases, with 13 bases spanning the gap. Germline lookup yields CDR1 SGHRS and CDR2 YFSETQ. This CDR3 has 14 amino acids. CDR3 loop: CASSADHGAYEQYF. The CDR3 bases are TGCGCCAGCAGCGCGGACCACGGGGCCTACGAGCAGTACTTC.

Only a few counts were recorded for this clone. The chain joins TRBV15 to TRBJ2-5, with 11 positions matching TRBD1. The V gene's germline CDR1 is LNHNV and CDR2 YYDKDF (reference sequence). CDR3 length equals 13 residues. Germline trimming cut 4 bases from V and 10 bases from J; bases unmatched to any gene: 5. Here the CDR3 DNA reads TGTGCCACCAGCATAGGGACAGGGGGTAACCAGTACTTC. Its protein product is CATSIGTGGNQYF.